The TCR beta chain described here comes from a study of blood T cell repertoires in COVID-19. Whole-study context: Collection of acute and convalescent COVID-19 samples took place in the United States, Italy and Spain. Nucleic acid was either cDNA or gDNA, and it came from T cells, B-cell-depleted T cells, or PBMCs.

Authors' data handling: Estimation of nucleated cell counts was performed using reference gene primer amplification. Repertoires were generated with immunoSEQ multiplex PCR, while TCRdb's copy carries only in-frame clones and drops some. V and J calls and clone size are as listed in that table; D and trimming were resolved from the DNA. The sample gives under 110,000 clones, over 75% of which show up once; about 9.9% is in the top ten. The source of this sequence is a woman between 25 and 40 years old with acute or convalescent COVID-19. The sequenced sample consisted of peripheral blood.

The CDR3 bases are TGTGCCAGCAGTTTTGGTCGGACATATGGCTACACCTTC. This translates into CASSFGRTYGYTF. The chain uses TRBV12-3 or TRBV12-4 and TRBJ1-2; the D gene is possibly TRBD1 (5 bases). This CDR3 contains 13 residues. The germline V and J ends were trimmed by 3 bases and 5 bases, with 10 bases remaining between them.